A selection of T cell receptor beta chains follows, all from one sample in a study of cytomegalovirus exposure and HLA in healthy donors. The protocol was immunoSEQ multiplex PCR, while the TCRdb copy is restricted to in-frame clones and leaves out a portion. The data show roughly 110,000 clones, less than 80% seen once. Sequencing was done on a sample of PBMCs. These receptors came from a man aged 25 to 40 in good health and CMV-seronegative. Each CDR3 is given with its conserved first and last residue. A D gene is named only where the DNA matches it firmly. Clone size is stated in some rows and not others, as once, few, many or a class when expanded.

v_gene	d_gene	j_gene	abundance	CDR3nt	CDR3aa
TRBV6-5	-	TRBJ1-4	few	TGTGCCAGCAGTTATACAGGACCGGGCGGAGAAAAACTGTTTTTT	CASSYTGPGGEKLFF
TRBV10-3	TRBD1	TRBJ2-5	-	TGTGCCATCAGTGAGTCGACAGGGGCGGAAGAGACCCAGTACTTC	CAISESTGAEETQYF
TRBV9	-	TRBJ2-5	-	TGTGCCAGCAGCGTAGAGGGGGGGACGGCATTGGGGACCCAGTACTTC	CASSVEGGTALGTQYF
TRBV5-5	-	TRBJ2-7	-	TGTGCCAGCAGCTTCGGGGAAGGGTTAGGCTACGAGCAGTACTTC	CASSFGEGLGYEQYF
TRBV6-6	TRBD1	TRBJ2-7	-	TGTGCCAGCAGTCTGGGACAGGGGAATTACGAGCAGTACTTC	CASSLGQGNYEQYF
TRBV6-4	TRBD1	TRBJ2-1	-	TGTGCCAGCAGCGGGGGACAGGGCGCCTACAATGAGCAGTTCTTC	CASSGGQGAYNEQFF
TRBV2	TRBD1	TRBJ1-1	-	TGTGCCAGCAGTCCAGGGACAGGGGTGTTACGGGCTTTCTTT	CASSPGTGVLRAFF
TRBV6-5	-	TRBJ1-2	-	TGTGCCAGCAGTCTGGGACAATCCTATGGCTACACCTTC	CASSLGQSYGYTF
TRBV30	-	TRBJ2-7	few	TGTGCCTGGAGTACCGGACAGTCCTACGAGCAGTACTTC	CAWSTGQSYEQYF
TRBV30	TRBD2	TRBJ2-1	-	TGTGCCTGGGGGGCTAAGCTAAGCGGGAGGTATGATGAGCAGTTCTTC	CAWGAKLSGRYDEQFF
TRBV5-4	TRBD1	TRBJ2-7	once	TGTGCCAGCAGCCAGAACAGGGGTTCCGAGCAGTACTTC	CASSQNRGSEQYF
TRBV7-9	-	TRBJ2-1	-	TGTGCCAGCAGCTTATCAACCTCAGGCAATGAGCAGTTCTTC	CASSLSTSGNEQFF
TRBV7-2	TRBD2	TRBJ2-3	-	TGTGCCAGCAGCTCGCGGGGGGAGGCGGATACGCAGTATTTT	CASSSRGEADTQYF
TRBV29-1	TRBD1	TRBJ2-5	-	TGCAGCGTTCGACAGGGGGCGCGGGAGACCCAGTACTTC	CSVRQGARETQYF
TRBV6-5	TRBD1	TRBJ2-2	once	TGTGCCAGCAGAGCGGACAGGAGAAACACCGGGGAGCTGTTTTTT	CASRADRRNTGELFF
TRBV6-1	-	TRBJ2-3	few	TGTGCCAGCAGTGGGCCCGGGAGTACAGATACGCAGTATTTT	CASSGPGSTDTQYF
TRBV10-3	TRBD1	TRBJ2-3	-	TGTGCCATCAGCCCGGGACAGATCACAGATACGCAGTATTTT	CAISPGQITDTQYF
TRBV7-2	TRBD1	TRBJ2-2	-	TGTGCCAGCAGCCTGACAGGGTTCGAAGGTAGCACCGGGGAGCTGTTTTTT	CASSLTGFEGSTGELFF
TRBV4-2	-	TRBJ2-7	-	TGTGCCAGCAGCCAAGATGCGGGGAAACGGTCATACGAGCAGTACTTC	CASSQDAGKRSYEQYF
TRBV30	-	TRBJ2-1	-	TGTGCCTGGAGTACTCCTCACTCCTACAATGAGCAGTTCTTC	CAWSTPHSYNEQFF